This TCR beta chain was found in a study of blood T cell repertoires in COVID-19. Germline V gene lookup returns CDR1 MGHRA and CDR2 YSYEKL. V was clipped by 0 bases and J by 2 bases; unmatched bases: 7. This CDR3 region has 17 residues. Per the original data handling: Using reference gene primer amplification, nucleated cell counts were estimated. Measured with immunoSEQ multiplex PCR; TCRdb has only the in-frame clones, and not every one. V and J calls and clone size are copied from that table; D and trimming were computed from the DNA. Here the sample spans roughly 380,000 clones, roughly 86% being singletons. The study recruited people aged about 18 to 95 years across around 23 US areas. Participant-reported clinical history was the basis for cohort assignment.

The sequenced sample consisted of PBMCs or T cells enriched from blood (not recorded which). The rearrangement joins TRBV4-1 to TRBJ2-1; TRBD1 aligns across 7 bases. The sequence derives from a woman in her twenties or thirties who had been exposed to COVID-19. CDR3 DNA: TGCGCCAGCAGCCAAGAACGCACAGGGGCAGCCTACAATGAGCAGTTCTTC. It specifies CASSQERTGAAYNEQFF.